This T cell receptor beta chain was sequenced for a study of cytomegalovirus exposure and HLA in healthy donors. For the study at large: Genotyping of about 400 donors showed that roughly 80% belonged to the Caucasian-associated ancestry cluster. The study's findings and limits: Later analysis identified several of the most significant clusters that appeared linked to common viral pathogens. Most sequenced TCRs were rare (though some public TCRs occurred in many donors).

The CDR3 has 13 amino acids. Between the trimmed V and J ends, which lost 5 bases and 0 bases, there was a span of 11 bases. Germline V gene data show CDR1 as SQVTM and CDR2 as ANQGSEA. In its sample, this clone was seen a few times. Its antigen is unknown. 13 Jbeta primers and 60 Vbeta primers were used for the PCR. Clones were read by immunoSEQ multiplex PCR, and TCRdb kept only the in-frame ones, dropping some. Of 200,000 or so clones in the sample, roughly 70% were seen once. This TCR came from a man aged 35 to 55 in good health and CMV-seropositive. The material sequenced was PBMCs. The chain couples TRBV29-1 to TRBJ2-7; a possible D gene is TRBD1 (6 bases). CDR3 bases: TGCAGCGTTTCCAGGGACACCTCCTACGAGCAGTACTTC. Protein product: CSVSRDTSYEQYF.